These T cell receptor beta chains were read from a single sample in a study of T cell repertoires in cytomegalovirus infection. TCRdb re-analysed the reads in MiXCR, keeping a single row per CDR3 protein. The sample records 480,000 or so distinct CDR3 sequences, around 10% being singletons. Input material: PBMCs. The receptor set was obtained from a human donor in good health (CMV status not recorded). Some clones in this sample may be carry-over from other donors' samples. Each CDR3 is given with its conserved first and last residue. D genes are given only for firm matches. Only some rows state a clone size, as once, few, many or a class for expanded clones.

D	V	size	J	DNA	CDR3
TRBD2	TRBV6-6	few	TRBJ2-7	TGTGCCAGCAGTTACTCAGGCGGGAGATCCGAGCAGTACTTC	CASSYSGGRSEQYF
-	TRBV5-1	many	TRBJ1-4	TGCGCCAGCAGCACCGGACAGAGTCAGGAAAAACTGTTTTTT	CASSTGQSQEKLFF
-	TRBV24-1	many	TRBJ2-5	TGTGCCACCCGGTCGTCGGGGGAAGAGACCCAGTACTTC	CATRSSGEETQYF
TRBD2	TRBV7-9	few	TRBJ2-7	TGTGCCAGCAGCTTAGGTTCTAGCGGGGGATCCTACGAGCAGTACTTC	CASSLGSSGGSYEQYF
-	TRBV12-3/TRBV12-4	many	TRBJ1-4	TGTGCCAGCAGTCCTCCTACCGCAGGGAGAACGGAACTGTTTTTT	CASSPPTAGRTELFF
TRBD2	TRBV7-6	many	TRBJ2-1	TGTGCCAGCAGCTTAGATACTAGCGGTACCTACAATGAGCAGTTCTTC	CASSLDTSGTYNEQFF
-	TRBV12-3/TRBV12-4	many	TRBJ2-5	TGTGCCAGCAGTTCAGGGGAGGGTGAGACCCAGTACTTC	CASSSGEGETQYF
TRBD2	TRBV7-3	many	TRBJ2-1	TGTGCCAGCAGCTTAGGGAACCGGGCGGGAGGGCCGTCTGGGGTTCCCTACAATGAGCAGTTCTTC	CASSLGNRAGGPSGVPYNEQFF
-	TRBV19	-	TRBJ2-7	TGTGCCAGTAGTATGACATTAAACTACGAGCAGTACTTC	CASSMTLNYEQYF
TRBD1	TRBV4-2	many	TRBJ2-1	TGTGCCAGCAGCCAAGAACGGACAGGGGGTATCTATGAGCAGTTCTTC	CASSQERTGGIYEQFF
-	TRBV5-8	many	TRBJ2-5	TGTGCCAGCAGCTTTGGTTCCAAGGCCGGGGAGACCCAGTACTTC	CASSFGSKAGETQYF
TRBD2	TRBV29-1	-	TRBJ2-7	TGCAGCGTTGACGGGACTAGCGGGAGGACCCCCTACGAGCAGTACTTC	CSVDGTSGRTPYEQYF
-	TRBV3-1	-	TRBJ2-1	TGTGCCAGCAGCCAAGCGGCCTCCTACAATGAGCAGTTCTTC	CASSQAASYNEQFF
TRBD1	TRBV5-6	-	TRBJ1-2	TGTGCCAGCAGCCCCGGGACAGGGGCGCCTAACTATGGCTACACCTTC	CASSPGTGAPNYGYTF
-	TRBV12-3/TRBV12-4	many	TRBJ1-1	TGTGCCAGCAGCCCCCCAGCGAACACTGAAGCTTTCTTT	CASSPPANTEAFF
-	TRBV7-2	many	TRBJ2-5	TGTGCCACCCAACTTGGGGGGTTATACGGAGAGACCCAGTACTTC	CATQLGGLYGETQYF
-	TRBV2	many	TRBJ2-3	TGTGCCAGCAGTACCCAGCGGCCTCTCACAGATACGCAGTATTTT	CASSTQRPLTDTQYF
-	TRBV6-1	many	TRBJ2-1	TGTGCCAGCAGTTCCCACGGGGAAAACAATGAGCAGTTCTTC	CASSSHGENNEQFF
-	TRBV11-2	few	TRBJ1-5	TGTGCCAGCAGCTTTGAGGACGGACCGATTTCGGCCCAGCATTTT	CASSFEDGPISAQHF
-	TRBV7-9	many	TRBJ2-2	TGTGCCAGCAGCTTGGGGGCGGACACCGGGGAGCTGTTTTTT	CASSLGADTGELFF
-	TRBV5-5	many	TRBJ2-5	TGTGCCAGCAGCTTTTGGCTCGACCAAGAGACCCAGTACTTC	CASSFWLDQETQYF
-	TRBV7-9	many	TRBJ1-3	TGTGCCAGCGCTGGGGGCAGCTCTGGAAACACCATATATTTT	CASAGGSSGNTIYF
-	TRBV5-1	many	TRBJ2-1	TGCGCCAGCAGCTTGTGGGTCGATAGTGAGCAGTTCTTC	CASSLWVDSEQFF
-	TRBV12-3/TRBV12-4	few	TRBJ2-7	TGTGCCAGCAGCCTCACTAGGACCTACGAGCAGTACTTC	CASSLTRTYEQYF
TRBD1	TRBV5-1	many	TRBJ2-7	TGCGCCAGCAGCACGACAGGGGGCAGCTCCTACGAGCAGTACTTC	CASSTTGGSSYEQYF
TRBD1	TRBV20-1	-	TRBJ2-7	TGCAGTGCTAGAGAAACGGGACAGTCCTCCTACGAGCAGTACTTC	CSARETGQSSYEQYF
-	TRBV28	many	TRBJ1-2	TGTGCCAGCATCGACGGGGCAGGGAAAGGCTACACCTTC	CASIDGAGKGYTF
TRBD1	TRBV4-2	many	TRBJ1-5	TGTGCCAGCAGCCAAGAGACAGGGCGGCAGCCCCAGCATTTT	CASSQETGRQPQHF
-	TRBV7-9	many	TRBJ2-1	TGTGCCAGCAGCTCCCAGGGGAGGAATGAGCAGTTCTTC	CASSSQGRNEQFF
TRBD1	TRBV3-1	once	TRBJ1-2	TGTGCCAGCAGCCAGAACCCGGGACAGGGTAGTGGCTACACCTTC	CASSQNPGQGSGYTF
-	TRBV20-1	-	TRBJ2-3	TGCAGTGCTAACCACCTTAGCACAGATACGCAGTATTTT	CSANHLSTDTQYF
-	TRBV4-1	many	TRBJ2-7	TGCGCCAGCAGCCACCCTGACGGAAACTACGAGCAGTACTTC	CASSHPDGNYEQYF